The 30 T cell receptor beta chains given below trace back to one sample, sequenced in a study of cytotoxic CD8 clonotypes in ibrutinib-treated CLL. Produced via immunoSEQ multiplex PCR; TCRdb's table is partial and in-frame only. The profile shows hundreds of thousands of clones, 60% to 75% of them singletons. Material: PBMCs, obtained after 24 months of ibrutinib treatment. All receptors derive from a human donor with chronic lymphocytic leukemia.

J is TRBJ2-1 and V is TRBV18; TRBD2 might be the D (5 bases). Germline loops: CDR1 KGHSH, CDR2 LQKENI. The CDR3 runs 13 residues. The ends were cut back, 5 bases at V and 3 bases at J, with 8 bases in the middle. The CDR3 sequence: CASSSRDYNEQFF. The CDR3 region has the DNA TGTGCCAGCTCATCCCGGGACTACAATGAGCAGTTCTTC.

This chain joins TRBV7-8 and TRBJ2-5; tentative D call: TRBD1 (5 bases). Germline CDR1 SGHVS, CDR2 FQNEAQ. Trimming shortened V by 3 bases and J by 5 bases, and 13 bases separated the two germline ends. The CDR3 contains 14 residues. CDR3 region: CASSLNQGRETQYF. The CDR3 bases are TGTGCCAGCAGCTTGAACCAGGGTCGTGAGACCCAGTACTTC.

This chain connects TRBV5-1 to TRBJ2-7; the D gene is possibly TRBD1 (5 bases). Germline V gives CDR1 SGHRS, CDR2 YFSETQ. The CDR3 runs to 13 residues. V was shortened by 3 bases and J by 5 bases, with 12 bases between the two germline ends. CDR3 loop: CASSSTLTDEQYF. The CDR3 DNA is TGCGCCAGCAGCTCCACACTGACAGACGAGCAGTACTTC.

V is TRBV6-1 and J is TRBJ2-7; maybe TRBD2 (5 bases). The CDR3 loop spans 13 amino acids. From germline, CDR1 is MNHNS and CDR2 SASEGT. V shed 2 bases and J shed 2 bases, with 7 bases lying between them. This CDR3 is CASSERGPYEQYF. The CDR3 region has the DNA TGTGCCAGCAGTGAACGCGGGCCCTACGAGCAGTACTTC.

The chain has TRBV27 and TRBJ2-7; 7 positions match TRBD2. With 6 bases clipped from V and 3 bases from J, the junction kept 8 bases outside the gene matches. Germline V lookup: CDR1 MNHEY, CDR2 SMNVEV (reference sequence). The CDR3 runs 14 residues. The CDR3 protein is CASSIAGNLYEQYF. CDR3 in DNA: TGTGCCAGCAGCATAGCGGGTAATCTCTACGAGCAGTACTTC.

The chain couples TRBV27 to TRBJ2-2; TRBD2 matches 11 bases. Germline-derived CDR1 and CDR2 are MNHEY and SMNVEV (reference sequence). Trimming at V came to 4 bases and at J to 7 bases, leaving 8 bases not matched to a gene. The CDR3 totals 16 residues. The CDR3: CASSSRVLAGVGELFF. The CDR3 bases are TGTGCCAGCAGTTCCCGGGTACTAGCGGGGGTCGGGGAGCTGTTTTTT.

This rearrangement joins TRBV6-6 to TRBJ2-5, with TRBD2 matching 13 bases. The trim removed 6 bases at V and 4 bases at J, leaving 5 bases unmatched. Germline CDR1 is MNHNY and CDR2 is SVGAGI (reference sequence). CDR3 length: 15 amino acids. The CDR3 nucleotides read TGTGCCAGCAGCAGGACTAGCGGGAGTACAGAGACCCAGTACTTC. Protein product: CASSRTSGSTETQYF.

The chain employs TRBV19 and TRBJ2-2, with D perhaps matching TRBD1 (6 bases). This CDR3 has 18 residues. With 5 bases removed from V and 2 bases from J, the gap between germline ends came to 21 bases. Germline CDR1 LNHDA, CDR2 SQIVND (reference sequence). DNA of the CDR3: TGTGCCAGTAGTCACCAAGGCTCCAGGGGTCCCAACACCGGGGAGCTGTTTTTT. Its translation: CASSHQGSRGPNTGELFF.

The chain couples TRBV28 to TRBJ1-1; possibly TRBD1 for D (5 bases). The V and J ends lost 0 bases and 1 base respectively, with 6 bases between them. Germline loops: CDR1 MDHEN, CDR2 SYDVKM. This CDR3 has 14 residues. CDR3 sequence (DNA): TGTGCCAGCAGTTTATGGCAGGGGAACACTGAAGCTTTCTTT. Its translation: CASSLWQGNTEAFF.

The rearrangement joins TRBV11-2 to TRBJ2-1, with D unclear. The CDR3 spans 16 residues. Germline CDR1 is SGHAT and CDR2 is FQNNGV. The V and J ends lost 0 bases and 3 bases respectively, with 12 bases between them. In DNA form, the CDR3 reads TGTGCCAGCAGCTTAGAGGGGTATGGGGACTACAATGAGCAGTTCTTC. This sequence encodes CASSLEGYGDYNEQFF.

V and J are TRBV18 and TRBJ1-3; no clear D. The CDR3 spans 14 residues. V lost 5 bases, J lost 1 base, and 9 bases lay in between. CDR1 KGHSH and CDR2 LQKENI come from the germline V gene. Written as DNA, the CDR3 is TGTGCCAGCTCAGACAAGGCATCTGGAAACACCATATATTTT. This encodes CASSDKASGNTIYF.

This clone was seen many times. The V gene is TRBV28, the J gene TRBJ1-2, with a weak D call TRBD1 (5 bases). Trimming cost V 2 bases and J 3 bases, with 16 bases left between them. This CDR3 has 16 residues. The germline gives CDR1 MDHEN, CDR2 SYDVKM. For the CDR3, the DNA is TGTGCCAGCAGTTTAAAGGCAGGGCGGATTGACTATGGCTACACCTTC. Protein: CASSLKAGRIDYGYTF.

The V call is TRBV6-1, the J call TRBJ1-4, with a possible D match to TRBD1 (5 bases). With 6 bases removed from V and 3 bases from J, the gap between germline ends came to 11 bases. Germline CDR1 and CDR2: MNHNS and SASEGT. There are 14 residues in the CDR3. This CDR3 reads CASSQGRANEKLFF. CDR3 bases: TGTGCCAGCAGCCAGGGACGGGCTAATGAAAAACTGTTTTTT.

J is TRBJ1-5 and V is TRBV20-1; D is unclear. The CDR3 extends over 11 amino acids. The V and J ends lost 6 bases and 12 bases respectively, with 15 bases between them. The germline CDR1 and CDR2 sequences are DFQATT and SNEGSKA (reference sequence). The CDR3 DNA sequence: TGCAGTGCCAACCTCCGGGATCTCCAGCATTTT. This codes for CSANLRDLQHF.

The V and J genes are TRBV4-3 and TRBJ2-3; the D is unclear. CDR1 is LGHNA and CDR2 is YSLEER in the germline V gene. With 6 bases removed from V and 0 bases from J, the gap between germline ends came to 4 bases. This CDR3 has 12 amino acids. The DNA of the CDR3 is TGCGCCAGCAGTCACAGCACAGATACGCAGTATTTT. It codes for CASSHSTDTQYF.

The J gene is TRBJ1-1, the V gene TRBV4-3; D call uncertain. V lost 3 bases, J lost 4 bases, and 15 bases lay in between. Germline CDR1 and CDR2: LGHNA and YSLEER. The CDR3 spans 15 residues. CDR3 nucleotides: TGCGCCAGCAGCCAGGGGATCTCCCGGAGCACTGAAGCTTTCTTT. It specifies CASSQGISRSTEAFF.

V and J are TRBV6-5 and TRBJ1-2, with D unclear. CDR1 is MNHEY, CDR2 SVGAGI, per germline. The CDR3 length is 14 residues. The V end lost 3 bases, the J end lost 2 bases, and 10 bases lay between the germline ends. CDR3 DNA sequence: TGTGCCAGCAGTTATTCAGGACCGAACTATGGCTACACCTTC. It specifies CASSYSGPNYGYTF.

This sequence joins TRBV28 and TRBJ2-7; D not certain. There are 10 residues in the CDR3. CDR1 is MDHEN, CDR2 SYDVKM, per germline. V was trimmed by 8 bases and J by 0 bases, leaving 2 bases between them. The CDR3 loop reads CASGSYEQYF. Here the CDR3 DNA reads TGTGCCAGCGGCTCCTACGAGCAGTACTTC.

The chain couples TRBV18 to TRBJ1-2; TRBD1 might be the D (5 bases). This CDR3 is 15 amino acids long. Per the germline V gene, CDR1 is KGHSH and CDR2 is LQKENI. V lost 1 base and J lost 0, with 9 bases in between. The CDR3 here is CASSPRPGPNYGYTF. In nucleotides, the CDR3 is TGTGCCAGCTCACCACGACCGGGACCTAACTATGGCTACACCTTC.

CDR3 protein: CASSTPTSLETQYF. For the CDR3, the DNA is TGTGCCAGTAGTACCCCGACTAGCCTGGAGACCCAGTACTTC. This chain connects TRBV19 to TRBJ2-5; 7 positions match TRBD2. The CDR3 spans 14 residues. Germline V gives CDR1 LNHDA, CDR2 SQIVND (reference sequence). J lost 5 bases, V lost 4 bases, and 7 bases had no gene match. The entire variable domain, with the rest obtained from reference TRBV19 and TRBJ2-5, is as follows: DGGITQSPKYLFRKEGQNVTLSCEQNLNHDAMYWYRQDPGQGLRLIYYSQIVNDFQKGDIAEGYSVSREKKESFPLTVTSAQKNPTAFYLCASSTPTSLETQYFGPGTRLLVL.

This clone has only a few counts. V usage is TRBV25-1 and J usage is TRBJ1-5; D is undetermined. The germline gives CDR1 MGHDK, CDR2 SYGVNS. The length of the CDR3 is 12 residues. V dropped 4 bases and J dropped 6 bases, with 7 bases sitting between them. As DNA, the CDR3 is TGTGCCAGCAGTGGGATGGGTCAGCCCCAGCATTTT. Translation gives CASSGMGQPQHF.

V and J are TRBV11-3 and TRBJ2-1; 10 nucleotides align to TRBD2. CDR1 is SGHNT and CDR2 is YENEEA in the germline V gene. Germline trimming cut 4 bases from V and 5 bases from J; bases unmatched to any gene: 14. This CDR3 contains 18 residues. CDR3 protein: CASSSSVAGTSEHNEQFF. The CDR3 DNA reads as TGTGCCAGCAGCTCCTCCGTTGCAGGGACTAGCGAGCACAATGAGCAGTTCTTC.

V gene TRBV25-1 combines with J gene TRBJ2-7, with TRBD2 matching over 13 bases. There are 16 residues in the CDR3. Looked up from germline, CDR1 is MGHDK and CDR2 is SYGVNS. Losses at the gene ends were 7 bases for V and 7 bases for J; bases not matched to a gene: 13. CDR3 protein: CASTPRWTSGRMEQYF. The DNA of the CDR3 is TGTGCCAGCACTCCCCGGTGGACTAGCGGGAGAATGGAGCAGTACTTC.

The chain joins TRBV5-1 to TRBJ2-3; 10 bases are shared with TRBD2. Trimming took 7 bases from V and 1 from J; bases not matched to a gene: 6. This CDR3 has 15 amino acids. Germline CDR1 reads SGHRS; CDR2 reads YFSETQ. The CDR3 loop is CASGEAGGGTDTQYF. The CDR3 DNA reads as TGCGCCAGCGGAGAAGCGGGAGGGGGCACAGATACGCAGTATTTT.

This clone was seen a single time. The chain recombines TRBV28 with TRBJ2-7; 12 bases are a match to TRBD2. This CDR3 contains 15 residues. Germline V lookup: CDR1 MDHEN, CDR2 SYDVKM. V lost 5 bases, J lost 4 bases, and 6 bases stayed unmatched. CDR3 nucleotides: TGTGCCAGCAGTCCGAGACTAGCGGGAGTGTACGAGCAGTACTTC. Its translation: CASSPRLAGVYEQYF.

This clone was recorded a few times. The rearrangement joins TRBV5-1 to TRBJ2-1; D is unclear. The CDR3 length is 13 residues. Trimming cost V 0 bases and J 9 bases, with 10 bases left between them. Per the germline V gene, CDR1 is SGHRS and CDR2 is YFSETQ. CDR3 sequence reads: CASSLAALREQFF. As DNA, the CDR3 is TGCGCCAGCAGCTTGGCCGCTCTTCGTGAGCAGTTCTTC.

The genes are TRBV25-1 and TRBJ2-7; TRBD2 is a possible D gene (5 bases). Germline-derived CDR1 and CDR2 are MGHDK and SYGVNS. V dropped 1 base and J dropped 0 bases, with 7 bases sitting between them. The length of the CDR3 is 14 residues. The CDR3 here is CASSEWESSYEQYF. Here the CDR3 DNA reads TGTGCCAGCAGTGAATGGGAGAGCTCCTACGAGCAGTACTTC.

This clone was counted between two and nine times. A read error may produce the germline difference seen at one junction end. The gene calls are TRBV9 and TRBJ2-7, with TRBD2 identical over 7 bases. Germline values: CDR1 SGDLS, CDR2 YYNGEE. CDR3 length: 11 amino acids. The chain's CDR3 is CASNRLTSWDF. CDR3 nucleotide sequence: TGTGCCAGCAACCGGCTGACTAGCTGGGACTTC.

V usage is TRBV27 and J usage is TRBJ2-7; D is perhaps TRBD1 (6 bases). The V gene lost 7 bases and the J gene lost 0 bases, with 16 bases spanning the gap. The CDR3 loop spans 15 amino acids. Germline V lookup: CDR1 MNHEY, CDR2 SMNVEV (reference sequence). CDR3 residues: CASIRKGDNSYEQYF. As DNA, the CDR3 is TGTGCCAGCATCCGTAAAGGGGACAACTCCTACGAGCAGTACTTC.

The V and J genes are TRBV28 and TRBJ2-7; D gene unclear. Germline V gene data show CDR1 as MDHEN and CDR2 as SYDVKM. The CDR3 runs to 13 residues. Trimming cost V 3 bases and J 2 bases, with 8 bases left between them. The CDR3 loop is CASSFRRPYEQYF. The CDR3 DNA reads TGTGCCAGCAGTTTTCGCAGACCCTACGAGCAGTACTTC.